The clone carrying this T cell receptor (beta chain) was seen a handful of times. Its target is unknown. This entry is derived from a study of T cell repertoires in cytomegalovirus infection. Study context: HLA-B-restricted CMV epitopes that are well studied were used alongside recently identified HLA-C-restricted ones. Study-level findings and limits: CMV carriers with the relevant HLA were identified by cumulative public TCR beta family frequency.

After removal of 5 bases from V and 5 bases from J, the junction contained 14 bases not matched to a gene. The germline V gene encodes CDR1 MNHNS and CDR2 SASEGT. The CDR3 length is 16 residues. MiXCR was run by TCRdb on the reads, yielding one entry per CDR3 protein. In the table there are 450,000 to 550,000 distinct CDR3 sequences, roughly 46% of which are singletons. V usage is TRBV6-1 and J usage is TRBJ2-5; TRBD2 agrees at 7 bases. The sample was cultured PBMCs, taken from culture after CMV antigen stimulation. This receptor was identified in a human donor in good health (CMV status not recorded). Some clones in this sample may be carry-over from other donors' samples. DNA of the CDR3: TGTGCCAGCAGTTGGCCTGCGGGAGTTTCGGGTGAGACCCAGTACTTC. Amino acids: CASSWPAGVSGETQYF.